Reported below is one T cell receptor (beta chain). Its specificity is not known. This entry is derived from a study of cytomegalovirus exposure and HLA in healthy donors. Study conclusions and caveats: Indistinguishable V segments, including TRBV6-2 and TRBV6-3, were excluded. Earlier analysis yielded a pattern in which most TCR beta V segments were productive about 87% or about 30% of the time.

The PCR made use of 60 Vbeta and 13 Jbeta primers. This table comes from immunoSEQ multiplex PCR, and its TCRdb copy is limited to in-frame clones, with some not included. The data contain some 110,000 clones, 78% of them singletons. Germline V gene lookup returns CDR1 GTSNPN and CDR2 SVGIG (reference sequence). Trimming removed 0 bases from V and 5 bases from J, with 10 bases in between. The CDR3 runs to 13 residues. This clonotype was sampled from a young man in good health and CMV-seronegative. The chain links TRBV30 to TRBJ2-5; D ambiguous. The sample taken for sequencing was PBMCs. CDR3 region: CAWSVRLRETQYF. CDR3 in DNA: TGTGCCTGGAGTGTACGACTGCGTGAGACCCAGTACTTC.